Sequencing of this T cell receptor beta chain was carried out in a study of tumor-infiltrating lymphocytes in localized non-small cell lung cancer. General study findings and limits: Available tissue quantity limited TCR sequencing to a patient subset. Different pieces of the same tissue went to different assays, confounding technical variation with intratumor heterogeneity. Tumor T-cell fraction from TCR sequencing was not associated with recurrence-free survival (p = 0.61).

As regards this clone: The antigen is unknown.

V was pared by 10 bases and J by 7 bases, with 14 bases between. The CDR3 runs to 12 residues. CDR1 ENHRY and CDR2 SYGVKD come from the germline V gene. Here immunoSEQ multiplex PCR was the method, and the copy in TCRdb shows in-frame clones only, minus some. The table shows tens of thousands of clones, with 70% to 90% occurring only once. The TCR was taken from a human donor with non-small cell lung cancer. This chain links TRBV10-3 with TRBJ2-1; no definite D call. Sequenced sample: lung tumor tissue. The CDR3 sequence is CATAPLGNEQFF. In nucleotides, the CDR3 is TGTGCCACCGCGCCCCTAGGGAATGAGCAGTTCTTC.